A selection of T cell receptor beta chains follows, all from one sample in a study of Ad26.COV2.S vaccination and SARS-CoV-2 variants. Assay used: immunoSEQ multiplex PCR; TCRdb lists only in-frame clones, some missing. The sample gives some 450,000 clones, 90% of which show up once; more than 3.5% is in the top ten. Sequencing was performed on peripheral blood, taken in a trial of Ad26.COV2.S vaccine versus placebo. Receptors were obtained from a person aged 18 to 59 who received the Ad26.COV2.S COVID-19 vaccine or a placebo. CDR3s include the opening cysteine and the closing phenylalanine or tryptophan. D genes are given only for firm matches. Clone size is given for some rows only: seen once, a few or many times, or a class if the clone is expanded.

CDR3 DNA: TGTGCCAGCAGCCAGGGGACAGGGACTAATGAAAAACTGTTTTTT
CDR3 protein: CASSQGTGTNEKLFF
V gene: TRBV3-1/TRBV3-2
J gene: TRBJ1-4
clone size: NA
D gene: TRBD1

CDR3 DNA: TGTGCCAGCAGTTTGACAGGCGAGCAGTACTTC
CDR3 protein: CASSLTGEQYF
V gene: TRBV7-9
J gene: TRBJ2-7
clone size: NA
D gene: NA

CDR3 DNA: TGTGCCAGCAGCTCCGCCTTTTCCGGAGGTGGTTCACCCCTCCACTTT
CDR3 protein: CASSSAFSGGGSPLHF
V gene: TRBV27
J gene: TRBJ1-6
clone size: NA
D gene: NA

CDR3 DNA: TGCAGCGTTGAGACTAGCGGGGCTCGGACCCAGTACTTC
CDR3 protein: CSVETSGARTQYF
V gene: TRBV29-1
J gene: TRBJ2-5
clone size: NA
D gene: TRBD2

CDR3 DNA: TGCGCCAGCAGCTTGAATATCTTTTTGGGCGGGACAGATGAAAAACTGTTTTTT
CDR3 protein: CASSLNIFLGGTDEKLFF
V gene: TRBV5-1
J gene: TRBJ1-4
clone size: NA
D gene: TRBD1

CDR3 DNA: TGTGCCATCCAGCGAGGATTCACAGATACGCAGTATTTT
CDR3 protein: CAIQRGFTDTQYF
V gene: TRBV28
J gene: TRBJ2-3
clone size: NA
D gene: NA

CDR3 DNA: TGTGCCAGCAGCGTCGCGGGGGGAGGGGGTCCCGCAGATACGCAGTATTTT
CDR3 protein: CASSVAGGGGPADTQYF
V gene: TRBV9
J gene: TRBJ2-3
clone size: once
D gene: TRBD2

CDR3 DNA: TGTGCCAGCAGCTTTACCGGGACAGCGAACACCGGGGAGCTGTTTTTT
CDR3 protein: CASSFTGTANTGELFF
V gene: TRBV7-9
J gene: TRBJ2-2
clone size: NA
D gene: TRBD1

CDR3 DNA: TGTGCCACGCGCGGGGGGGCGATGGCTGAAGCTTTCTTT
CDR3 protein: CATRGGAMAEAFF
V gene: TRBV27
J gene: TRBJ1-1
clone size: once
D gene: NA

CDR3 DNA: TGTGCCAGCAGTACCTCGGGACAGGGGGCATTGGGCATTCAGTACTTC
CDR3 protein: CASSTSGQGALGIQYF
V gene: TRBV27
J gene: TRBJ2-4
clone size: NA
D gene: TRBD1

CDR3 DNA: TGTGCCATCAGTGATCCAACAGGACTAGCGCCTGAAAATACGCAGTATTTT
CDR3 protein: CAISDPTGLAPENTQYF
V gene: TRBV10-3
J gene: TRBJ2-3
clone size: NA
D gene: TRBD2

CDR3 DNA: TGTGCCAGCAGCCTGGACTGGAAGGGGGGCGAGCAGTACTTC
CDR3 protein: CASSLDWKGGEQYF
V gene: TRBV3-1/TRBV3-2
J gene: TRBJ2-7
clone size: NA
D gene: NA

CDR3 DNA: TGTGCCAGCGGTGGGACAGCCGCTACTGGAAACACCATATATTTT
CDR3 protein: CASGGTAATGNTIYF
V gene: TRBV7-9
J gene: TRBJ1-3
clone size: few
D gene: TRBD1

CDR3 DNA: TGTGCCTGGAGTGTCGAGGATGGAGGGGGCGGGGAAAAACTGTTTTTT
CDR3 protein: CAWSVEDGGGGEKLFF
V gene: TRBV30
J gene: TRBJ1-4
clone size: NA
D gene: TRBD1

CDR3 DNA: TGTGCCATCCGACAGGGGGCCAACACAGATACGCAGTATTTT
CDR3 protein: CAIRQGANTDTQYF
V gene: TRBV10-3
J gene: TRBJ2-3
clone size: once
D gene: TRBD1

CDR3 DNA: TGTGCCAGCTCGCCGGGGACGGTACCCTACGAGCAGTACTTC
CDR3 protein: CASSPGTVPYEQYF
V gene: TRBV18
J gene: TRBJ2-7
clone size: NA
D gene: NA

CDR3 DNA: TGTGCCAGCAGCCAAGCCTTGGGACTGGATTACGAGCAGTACTTC
CDR3 protein: CASSQALGLDYEQYF
V gene: TRBV14
J gene: TRBJ2-7
clone size: NA
D gene: NA

CDR3 DNA: TGTGCCAGCAGCTTAGACAGGGGGCAGCCCCGGTTCTTC
CDR3 protein: CASSLDRGQPRFF
V gene: TRBV7-7
J gene: TRBJ2-1
clone size: NA
D gene: TRBD1

CDR3 DNA: TGTGCCAGCAGTGAAGTGGACGCCTTCTATGGCTACACCTTC
CDR3 protein: CASSEVDAFYGYTF
V gene: TRBV6-1
J gene: TRBJ1-2
clone size: NA
D gene: NA

CDR3 DNA: TGTGCCAGCAGCGGGGGTTATGGCTACACCTTC
CDR3 protein: CASSGGYGYTF
V gene: TRBV13
J gene: TRBJ1-2
clone size: NA
D gene: NA

CDR3 DNA: TGTGCCAGTAGTTCTAGCGGGAGGGCCCATGAGCAGTTCTTC
CDR3 protein: CASSSSGRAHEQFF
V gene: TRBV19
J gene: TRBJ2-1
clone size: NA
D gene: TRBD2

CDR3 DNA: TGTGCCAGCAGCCCTGACAGGGGTCGGGAGCAGTTCTTC
CDR3 protein: CASSPDRGREQFF
V gene: TRBV6-2/TRBV6-3
J gene: TRBJ2-1
clone size: NA
D gene: TRBD1

CDR3 DNA: TGTGCCATCAGCTCAGGGGGCGAGCAGTACTTC
CDR3 protein: CAISSGGEQYF
V gene: TRBV10-3
J gene: TRBJ2-7
clone size: NA
D gene: TRBD1

CDR3 DNA: TGCAGTGCTAGTTCCCACCTGACAGGGTCCTATGGCTACACCTTC
CDR3 protein: CSASSHLTGSYGYTF
V gene: TRBV20-1
J gene: TRBJ1-2
clone size: few
D gene: TRBD1

CDR3 DNA: TGTGCCAGCAGTTTTTCTCAGAGCTACGAGCAGTACTTC
CDR3 protein: CASSFSQSYEQYF
V gene: TRBV27
J gene: TRBJ2-7
clone size: NA
D gene: NA

CDR3 DNA: TGTGCCAGCAGTCGACAGGGCCACTCCTACGAGCAGTACTTC
CDR3 protein: CASSRQGHSYEQYF
V gene: TRBV2
J gene: TRBJ2-7
clone size: NA
D gene: TRBD1